One T cell receptor (beta chain) is described in this entry. The data are from a study of blood T cells in healthy people across ages. J was trimmed by 3 bases and V by 5 bases; bases with no gene match: 10. CDR3 length: 15 residues. Through a sample-barcoded 5' primer and a J-beta primer mix, a second PCR was run for roughly 6 to 11 cycles. TCRdb fed the 5' RACE reads into MiXCR, producing one record per CDR3 protein. There are hundreds of thousands of distinct CDR3 sequences in the sample; about 47% occur only once, and over 15% lies in the top ten. This receptor was taken from a man at least 80 years old in good health. Sequencing used blood. The gene calls are TRBV12-3 or TRBV12-4 and TRBJ2-7; 7 nucleotides align to TRBD1. For the CDR3, the DNA is TGTGCCAGCAGTCACAACCGGGACAGATACTACGAGCAGTACTTC. Translation: CASSHNRDRYYEQYF.